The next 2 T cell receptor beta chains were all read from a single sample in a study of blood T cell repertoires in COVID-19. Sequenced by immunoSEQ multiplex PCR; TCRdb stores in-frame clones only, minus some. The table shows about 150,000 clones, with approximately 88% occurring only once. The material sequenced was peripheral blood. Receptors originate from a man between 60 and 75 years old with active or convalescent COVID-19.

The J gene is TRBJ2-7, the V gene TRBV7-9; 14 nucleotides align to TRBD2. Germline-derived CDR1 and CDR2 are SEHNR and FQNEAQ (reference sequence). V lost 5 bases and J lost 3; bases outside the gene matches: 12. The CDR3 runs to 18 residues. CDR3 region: CASSKSAGLAGVGYEQYF. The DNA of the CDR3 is TGTGCCAGCAGCAAATCTGCGGGACTAGCGGGAGTTGGCTACGAGCAGTACTTC. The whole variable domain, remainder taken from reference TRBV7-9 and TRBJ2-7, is DTGVSQNPRHKITKRGQNVTFRCDPISEHNRLYWYRQTLGQGPEFLTYFQNEAQLEKSRLLSDRFSAERPKGSFSTLEIQRTEQGDSAMYLCASSKSAGLAGVGYEQYFGPGTRLTVT.

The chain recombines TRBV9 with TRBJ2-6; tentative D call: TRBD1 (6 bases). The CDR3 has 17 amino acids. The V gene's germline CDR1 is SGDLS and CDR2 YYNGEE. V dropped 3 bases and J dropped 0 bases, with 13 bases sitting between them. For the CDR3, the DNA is TGTGCCAGCAGCGACCGACAGGCCGTCTCTGGGGCCAACGTCCTGACTTTC. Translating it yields CASSDRQAVSGANVLTF.